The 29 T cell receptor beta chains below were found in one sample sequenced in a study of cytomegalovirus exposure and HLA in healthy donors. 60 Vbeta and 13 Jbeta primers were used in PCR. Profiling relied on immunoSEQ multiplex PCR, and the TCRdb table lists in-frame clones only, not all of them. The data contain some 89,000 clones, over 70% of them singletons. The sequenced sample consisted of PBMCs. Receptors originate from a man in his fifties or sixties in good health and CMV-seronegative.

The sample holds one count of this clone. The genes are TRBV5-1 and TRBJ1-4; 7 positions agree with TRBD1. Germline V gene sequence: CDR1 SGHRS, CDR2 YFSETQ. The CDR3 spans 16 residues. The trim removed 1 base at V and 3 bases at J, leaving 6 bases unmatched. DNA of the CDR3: TGCGCCAGCAGCTTGCTTCCGGGACAGTCTAATGAAAAACTGTTTTTT. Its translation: CASSLLPGQSNEKLFF.

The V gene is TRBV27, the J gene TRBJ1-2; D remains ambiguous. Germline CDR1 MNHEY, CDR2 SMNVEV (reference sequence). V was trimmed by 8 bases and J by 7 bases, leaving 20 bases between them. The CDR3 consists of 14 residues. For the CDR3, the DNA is TGTGCCAGCGCCAACCAACCGGCCGGAGGTGGCTACACCTTC. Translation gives CASANQPAGGGYTF.

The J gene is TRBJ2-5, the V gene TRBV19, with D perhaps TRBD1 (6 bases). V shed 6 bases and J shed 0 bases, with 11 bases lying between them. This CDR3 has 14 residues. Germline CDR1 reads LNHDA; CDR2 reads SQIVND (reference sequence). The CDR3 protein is CASSPGQYQETQYF. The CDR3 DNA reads TGTGCCAGTAGCCCCGGACAGTACCAAGAGACCCAGTACTTC.

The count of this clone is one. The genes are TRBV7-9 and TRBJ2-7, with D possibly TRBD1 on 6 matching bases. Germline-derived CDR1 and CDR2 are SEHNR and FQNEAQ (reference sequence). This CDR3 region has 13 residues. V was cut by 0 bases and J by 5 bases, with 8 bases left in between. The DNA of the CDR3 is TGTGCCAGCAGCTTAGCCCAGGGGCACGAGCAGTACTTC. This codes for CASSLAQGHEQYF.

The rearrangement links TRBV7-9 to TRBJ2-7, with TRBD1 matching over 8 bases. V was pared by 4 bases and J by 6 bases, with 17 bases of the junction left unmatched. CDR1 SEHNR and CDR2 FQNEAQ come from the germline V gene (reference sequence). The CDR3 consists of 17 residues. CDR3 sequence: CASSSPTGQGASGEQYF. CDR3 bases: TGTGCCAGCAGCTCCCCCACCGGGCAGGGGGCTTCGGGCGAGCAGTACTTC.

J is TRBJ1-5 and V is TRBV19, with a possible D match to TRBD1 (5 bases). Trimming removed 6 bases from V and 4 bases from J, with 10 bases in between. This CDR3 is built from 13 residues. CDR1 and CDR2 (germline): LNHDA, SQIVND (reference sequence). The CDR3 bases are TGTGCCAGTAGAAATGGGGGGAATCAGCCCCAGCATTTT. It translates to CASRNGGNQPQHF.

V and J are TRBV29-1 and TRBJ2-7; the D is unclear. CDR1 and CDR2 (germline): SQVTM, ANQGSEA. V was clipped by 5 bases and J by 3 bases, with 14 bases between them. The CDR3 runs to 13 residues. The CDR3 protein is CSVNDQVSYEQYF. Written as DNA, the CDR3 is TGCAGCGTTAACGATCAGGTCAGCTACGAGCAGTACTTC.

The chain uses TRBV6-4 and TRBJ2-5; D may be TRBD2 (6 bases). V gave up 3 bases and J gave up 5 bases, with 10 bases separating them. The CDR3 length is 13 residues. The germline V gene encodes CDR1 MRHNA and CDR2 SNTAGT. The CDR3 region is CASSETRDETQYF. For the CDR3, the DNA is TGTGCCAGCAGTGAAACGCGGGATGAGACCCAGTACTTC.

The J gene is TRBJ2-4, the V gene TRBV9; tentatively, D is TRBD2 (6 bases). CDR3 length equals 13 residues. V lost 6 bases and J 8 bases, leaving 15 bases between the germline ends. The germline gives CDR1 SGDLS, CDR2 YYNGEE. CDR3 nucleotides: TGTGCCAGCAACCAGAATCCGGGGGACATTCAGTACTTC. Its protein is CASNQNPGDIQYF. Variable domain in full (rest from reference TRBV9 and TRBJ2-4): DSGVTQTPKHLITATGQRVTLRCSPRSGDLSVYWYQQSLDQGLQFLIQYYNGEERAKGNILERFSAQQFPDLHSELNLSSLELGDSALYFCASNQNPGDIQYFGAGTRLSVL.

The CDR3, as DNA: TGTGCCACCAGCAGAGATGGAGGTTTTCAGCCCCAGCATTTT. This codes for CATSRDGGFQPQHF. The gene calls are TRBV15 and TRBJ1-5; D is unresolved. Germline V CDR1 and CDR2: LNHNV, YYDKDF (reference sequence). The CDR3 spans 14 residues. Trimming pared 0 bases from V and 6 bases from J, leaving 9 bases between. The full variable domain, rest sourced from reference TRBV15 and TRBJ1-5, is DAMVIQNPRYQVTQFGKPVTLSCSQTLNHNVMYWYQQKSSQAPKLLFHYYDKDFNNEADTPDNFQSRRPNTSFCFLDIRSPGLGDTAMYLCATSRDGGFQPQHFGDGTRLSIL.

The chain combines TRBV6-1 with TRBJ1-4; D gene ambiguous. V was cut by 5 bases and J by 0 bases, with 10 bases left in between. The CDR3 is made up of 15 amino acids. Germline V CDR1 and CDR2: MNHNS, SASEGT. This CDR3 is CASSLPTPTNEKLFF. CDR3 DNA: TGTGCCAGCAGTCTCCCGACACCAACTAATGAAAAACTGTTTTTT.

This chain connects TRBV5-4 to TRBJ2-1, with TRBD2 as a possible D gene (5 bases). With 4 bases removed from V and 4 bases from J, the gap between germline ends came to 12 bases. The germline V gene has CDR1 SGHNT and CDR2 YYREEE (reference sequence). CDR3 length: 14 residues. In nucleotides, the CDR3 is TGTGCCAGCAGCCCGACCCGAGGGTACAATGAGCAGTTCTTC. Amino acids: CASSPTRGYNEQFF.

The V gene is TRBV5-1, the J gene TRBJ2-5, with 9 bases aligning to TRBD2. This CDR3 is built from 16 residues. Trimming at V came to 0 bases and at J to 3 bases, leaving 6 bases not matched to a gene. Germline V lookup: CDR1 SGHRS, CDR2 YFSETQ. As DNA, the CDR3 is TGCGCCAGCAGCTTGGACAGAGCGGGGGGAGAAGAGACCCAGTACTTC. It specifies CASSLDRAGGEETQYF.

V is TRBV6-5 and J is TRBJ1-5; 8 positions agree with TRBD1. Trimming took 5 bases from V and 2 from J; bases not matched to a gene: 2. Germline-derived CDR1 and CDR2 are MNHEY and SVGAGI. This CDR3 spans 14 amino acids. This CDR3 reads CASSKDRGNQPQHF. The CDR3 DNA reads TGTGCCAGCAGTAAGGACAGGGGCAATCAGCCCCAGCATTTT.

The CDR3 sequence: CASSPAGGSFYEQYF. In nucleotides, the CDR3 is TGTGCCAGCAGCCCAGCGGGGGGTTCTTTCTACGAGCAGTACTTC. This chain uses TRBV11-2 with TRBJ2-7; 9 bases line up with TRBD2. The CDR3 runs 15 residues. CDR1 is SGHAT, CDR2 FQNNGV, per germline. Trimming took 5 bases from V and 3 from J; bases not matched to a gene: 8.

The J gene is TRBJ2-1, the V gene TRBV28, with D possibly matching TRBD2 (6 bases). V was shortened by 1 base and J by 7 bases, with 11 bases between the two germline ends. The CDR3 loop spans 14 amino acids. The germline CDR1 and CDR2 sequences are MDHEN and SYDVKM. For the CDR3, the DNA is TGTGCCAGCAGTTTATTAGTAGGGAGGAATGAGCAGTTCTTC. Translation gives CASSLLVGRNEQFF.

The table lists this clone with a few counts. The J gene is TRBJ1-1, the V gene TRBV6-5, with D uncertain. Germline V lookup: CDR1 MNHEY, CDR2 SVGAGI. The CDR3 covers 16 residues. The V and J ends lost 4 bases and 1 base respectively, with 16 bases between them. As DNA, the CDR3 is TGTGCCAGCAGTTTGCTCGGTTGGGAGGGGAACACTGAAGCTTTCTTT. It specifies CASSLLGWEGNTEAFF.

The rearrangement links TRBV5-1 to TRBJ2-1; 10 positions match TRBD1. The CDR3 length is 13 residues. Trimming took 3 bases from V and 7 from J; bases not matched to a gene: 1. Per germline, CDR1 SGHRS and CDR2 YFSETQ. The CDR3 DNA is TGCGCCAGCAGCTGGACAGGGGGTAATGAGCAGTTCTTC. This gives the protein CASSWTGGNEQFF.

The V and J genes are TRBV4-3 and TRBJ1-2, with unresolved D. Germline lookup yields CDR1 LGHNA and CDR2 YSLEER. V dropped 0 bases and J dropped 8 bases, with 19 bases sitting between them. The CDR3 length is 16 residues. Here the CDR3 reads CASSQDRGLPPDGYTF. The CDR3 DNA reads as TGCGCCAGCAGCCAAGACAGAGGACTTCCTCCGGACGGCTACACCTTC.

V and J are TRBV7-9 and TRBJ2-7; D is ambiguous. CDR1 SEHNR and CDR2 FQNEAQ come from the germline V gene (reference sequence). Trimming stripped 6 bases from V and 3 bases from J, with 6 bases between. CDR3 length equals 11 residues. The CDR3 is CASRNNYEQYF. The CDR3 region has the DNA TGTGCCAGCAGAAACAACTACGAGCAGTACTTC.

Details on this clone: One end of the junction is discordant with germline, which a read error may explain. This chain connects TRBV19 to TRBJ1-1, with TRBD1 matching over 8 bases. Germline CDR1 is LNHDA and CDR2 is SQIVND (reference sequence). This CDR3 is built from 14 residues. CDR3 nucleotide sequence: TGTGCCACCAGGGGGCAGGGGCCGGGCACTAAAGCTTTCTTT. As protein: CATRGQGPGTKAFF. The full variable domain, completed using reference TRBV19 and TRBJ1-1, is DGGITQSPKYLFRKEGQNVTLSCEQNLNHDAMYWYRQDPGQGLRLIYYSQIVNDFQKGDIAEGYSVSREKKESFPLTVTSAQKNPTAFYLCATRGQGPGTKAFFGQGTRLTVV.

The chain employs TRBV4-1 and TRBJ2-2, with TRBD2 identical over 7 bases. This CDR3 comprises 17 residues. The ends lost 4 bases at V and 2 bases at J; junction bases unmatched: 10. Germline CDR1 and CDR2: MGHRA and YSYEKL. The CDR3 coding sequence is TGCGCCAGCAGCCGAAGTCAGGGCGGGGGAAACACCGGGGAGCTGTTTTTT. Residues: CASSRSQGGGNTGELFF.

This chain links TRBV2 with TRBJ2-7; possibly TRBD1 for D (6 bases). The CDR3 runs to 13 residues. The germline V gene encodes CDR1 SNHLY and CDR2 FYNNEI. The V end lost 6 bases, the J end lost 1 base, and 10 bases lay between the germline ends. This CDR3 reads CASRRQVSYEQYF. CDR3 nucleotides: TGTGCCAGCAGGAGACAGGTATCCTACGAGCAGTACTTC.

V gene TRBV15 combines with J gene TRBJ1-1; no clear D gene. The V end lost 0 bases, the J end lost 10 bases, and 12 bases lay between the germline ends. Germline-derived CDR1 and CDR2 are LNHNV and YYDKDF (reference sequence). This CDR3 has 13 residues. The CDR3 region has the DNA TGTGCCACCAGCAGAGATCGGAGGCGGGCAGCTTTCTTT. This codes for CATSRDRRRAAFF.

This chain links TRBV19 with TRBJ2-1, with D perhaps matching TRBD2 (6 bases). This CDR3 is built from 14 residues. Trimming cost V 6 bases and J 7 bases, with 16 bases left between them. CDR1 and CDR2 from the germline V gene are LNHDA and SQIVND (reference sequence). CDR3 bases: TGTGCCAGTAGAGTTCCGGGACTGGTTAATGAGCAGTTCTTC. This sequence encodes CASRVPGLVNEQFF.

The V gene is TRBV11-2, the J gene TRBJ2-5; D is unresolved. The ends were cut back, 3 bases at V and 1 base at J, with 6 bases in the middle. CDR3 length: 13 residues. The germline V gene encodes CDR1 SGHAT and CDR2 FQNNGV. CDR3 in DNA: TGTGCCAGCAGCTTCGGAGTCCAAGAGACCCAGTACTTC. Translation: CASSFGVQETQYF.

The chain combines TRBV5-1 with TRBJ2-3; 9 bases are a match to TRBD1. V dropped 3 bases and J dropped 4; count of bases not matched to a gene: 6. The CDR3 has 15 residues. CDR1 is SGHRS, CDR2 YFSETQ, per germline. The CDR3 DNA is TGCGCCAGCAGCTGGGGGACAGGGAGCTCAGATACGCAGTATTTT. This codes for CASSWGTGSSDTQYF.

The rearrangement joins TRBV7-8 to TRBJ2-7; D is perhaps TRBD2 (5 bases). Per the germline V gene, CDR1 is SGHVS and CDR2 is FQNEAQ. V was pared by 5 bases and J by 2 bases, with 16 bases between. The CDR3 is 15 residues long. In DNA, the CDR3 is TGTGCCAGCAGCCCACTGGGAGAGGAGGCCTACGAGCAGTACTTC. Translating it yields CASSPLGEEAYEQYF.

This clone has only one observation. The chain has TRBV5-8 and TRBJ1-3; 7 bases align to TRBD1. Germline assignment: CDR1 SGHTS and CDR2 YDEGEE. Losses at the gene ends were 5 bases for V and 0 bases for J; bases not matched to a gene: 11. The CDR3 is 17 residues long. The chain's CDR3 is CASSLNYWDSSGNTIYF. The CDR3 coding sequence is TGTGCCAGCAGTTTGAATTATTGGGACAGCTCTGGAAACACCATATATTTT.